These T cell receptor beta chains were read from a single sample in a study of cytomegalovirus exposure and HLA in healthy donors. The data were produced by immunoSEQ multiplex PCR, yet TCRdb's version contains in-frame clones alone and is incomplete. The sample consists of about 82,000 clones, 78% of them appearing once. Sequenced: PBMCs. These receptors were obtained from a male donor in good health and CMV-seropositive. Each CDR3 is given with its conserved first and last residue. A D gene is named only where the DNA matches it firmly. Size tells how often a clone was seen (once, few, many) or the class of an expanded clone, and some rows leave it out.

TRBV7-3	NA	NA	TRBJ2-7	TGTGCCAGCAGCTTTCAGGGGAGCGGGGCCTACGAGCAGTACTTC	CASSFQGSGAYEQYF
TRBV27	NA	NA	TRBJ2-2	TGTGCCAGCAGTTTTGCAGGTCGAACCGGGGAGCTGTTTTTT	CASSFAGRTGELFF
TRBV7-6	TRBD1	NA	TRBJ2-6	TGTGCCAGCAGCACCCGGGACAGTAGCTCTGGGGCCAACGTCCTGACTTTC	CASSTRDSSSGANVLTF
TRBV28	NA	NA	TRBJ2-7	TGTGCCAGCAGCCAAAACTACGAGCAGTACTTC	CASSQNYEQYF
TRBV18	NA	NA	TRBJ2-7	TGTGCCAGCTCACTAACAAGCTCCCGGGAACCCTACGAGCAGTACTTC	CASSLTSSREPYEQYF
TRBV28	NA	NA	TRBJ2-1	TGTGCCAGCAGTCTTTTACAGGGGGCGGGGGGCAATGAGCAGTTCTTC	CASSLLQGAGGNEQFF
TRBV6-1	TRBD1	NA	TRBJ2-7	TGTGCCAGCAGTCAGACAGGGTTAATCGACGAGCAGTACTTC	CASSQTGLIDEQYF
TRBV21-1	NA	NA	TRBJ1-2	TGTGCCAGCAGCAAAGAGGACAGGGGTGCAGACTATGGCTACACCTTC	CASSKEDRGADYGYTF
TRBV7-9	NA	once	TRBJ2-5	TGTTCCAGCAGCTTAGCCACCCTAGCGACAAAAGAGACCCAGTACTTC	CSSSLATLATKETQYF
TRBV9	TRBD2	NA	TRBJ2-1	TGTGCCAGCAGCGTAGGAGCAAGCGGGGCATACAATGAGCAGTTCTTC	CASSVGASGAYNEQFF
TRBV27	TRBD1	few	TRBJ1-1	TGTGCCAGCAGTCCACACCGGGACAGGGGAGGTGAAGCTGAAGCTTTCTTT	CASSPHRDRGGEAEAFF
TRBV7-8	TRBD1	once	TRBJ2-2	TGTGCCAGCAGCTTCTCATTTAGGGGGCTCGGGGAGCTGTTTTTT	CASSFSFRGLGELFF
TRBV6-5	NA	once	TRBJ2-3	TGTGCCAGCAGTCAGGGTTATTACACAGATACGCAGTATTTT	CASSQGYYTDTQYF
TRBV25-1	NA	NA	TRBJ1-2	TGTGCCAGCAGTGTTACCGGGACAACCTATGGCTACACCTTC	CASSVTGTTYGYTF
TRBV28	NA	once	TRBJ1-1	TGTGCCAGCAGTTTCAGGGGCCAGGGGACTGAAGCTTTCTTT	CASSFRGQGTEAFF
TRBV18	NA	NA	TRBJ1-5	TGTGCCAGCTCACCACCGGGGGGGCTTGGTCAGCCCCAGCATTTT	CASSPPGGLGQPQHF
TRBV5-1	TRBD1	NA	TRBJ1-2	TGCGCCAGCAGCTTTGGGACAGCCGCTAACTATGGCTACACCTTC	CASSFGTAANYGYTF
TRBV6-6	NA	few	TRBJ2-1	TGTGCCAGCAGTTACGCGACAGATGAGCAGTTCTTC	CASSYATDEQFF
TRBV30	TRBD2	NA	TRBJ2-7	TGTGCCTGGAGTGTAAAGAGCGGGAGCTCCTACGAGCAGTACTTC	CAWSVKSGSSYEQYF
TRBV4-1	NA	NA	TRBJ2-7	TGCGCCAGCAGCCAAGCACTAGGGCCTCCCTACGAGCAGTACTTC	CASSQALGPPYEQYF
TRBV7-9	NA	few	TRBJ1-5	TGTGCCAGCAGCTTATCGAGGGATCAGCCCCAGCATTTT	CASSLSRDQPQHF
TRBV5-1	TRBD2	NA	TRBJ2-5	TGCGCCAGCAGCTGGCAGACTAGCGGAATGGGAGAGACCCAGTACTTC	CASSWQTSGMGETQYF
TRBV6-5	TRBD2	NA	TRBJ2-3	TGTGCCAGCAGTTACAACGGGGGGTCCGGAGATACGCAGTATTTT	CASSYNGGSGDTQYF
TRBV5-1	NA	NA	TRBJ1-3	TGCGCCAGCAGCCCGTTGACAGAAGACACCATATATTTT	CASSPLTEDTIYF
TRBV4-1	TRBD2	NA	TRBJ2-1	TGCGCCAGCAGCCAAGTTAGCGGGAGATACAATGAGCAGTTCTTC	CASSQVSGRYNEQFF
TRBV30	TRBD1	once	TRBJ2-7	TGTGCCTGGAGTGTATTGGACAGGACAAGCTCCTACGAGCAGTACTTC	CAWSVLDRTSSYEQYF
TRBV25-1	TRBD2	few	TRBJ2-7	TGTGCCAGCAGTGAAATGGTGACTAGCGGGATGGACGAGCAGTACTTC	CASSEMVTSGMDEQYF
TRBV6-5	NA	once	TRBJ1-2	TGTGCCAGCAGCCGCGGAGGACCGCCTAACTATGGCTACACCTTC	CASSRGGPPNYGYTF
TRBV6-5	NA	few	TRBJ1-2	TGTGCCAGCAAGACACTCAGGCGGGGGGCGGTGGGCTACACCTTC	CASKTLRRGAVGYTF
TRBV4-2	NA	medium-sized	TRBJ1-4	TGTGCCAGCAGCCAGGCGGGAGAGGGACTGTTTTTT	CASSQAGEGLFF
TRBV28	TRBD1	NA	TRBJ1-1	TGTGCCAGCAGTTTGACAGGGGGAATCACTGAAGCTTTCTTT	CASSLTGGITEAFF
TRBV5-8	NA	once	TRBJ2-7	TGTGCCAGCAGCTTTAGTGACTCCGTCTACGAGCAGTACTTC	CASSFSDSVYEQYF